Below, 9 T cell receptor beta chains from the same sample are listed, as sequenced in a study of cytomegalovirus exposure and HLA in healthy donors. Primers included in the PCR were 60 Vbeta and 13 Jbeta primers. Sequencing used immunoSEQ multiplex PCR; TCRdb keeps in-frame clones, though not all of them. The table lists about 190,000 clones, around 80% of them singletons, with approximately 2% in the top ten. Sequenced input: PBMCs. All receptors come from a woman in her late teens or twenties in good health and CMV-seropositive.

The rearrangement links TRBV4-3 to TRBJ1-1; D remains unclear. Germline loops: CDR1 LGHNA, CDR2 YSLEER. The length of the CDR3 is 14 residues. V was cut by 0 bases and J by 11 bases, with 16 bases left in between. The CDR3 loop reads CASSQDMWAETAFF. The CDR3 nucleotides read TGCGCCAGCAGCCAAGATATGTGGGCAGAGACGGCTTTCTTT.

The CDR3 loop reads CSVEASQVRSGYGYTF. The CDR3, as DNA: TGCAGCGTTGAAGCCAGCCAGGTAAGGTCTGGCTATGGCTACACCTTC. The rearrangement joins TRBV29-1 to TRBJ1-2; D remains ambiguous. The CDR3 is made up of 16 amino acids. Germline V gives CDR1 SQVTM, CDR2 ANQGSEA. Trimming cost V 1 base and J 4 bases, with 19 bases left between them. Based on the CDR3 plus reference TRBV29-1 and TRBJ1-2, the full variable domain is SAVISQKPSRDICQRGTSLTIQCQVDSQVTMMFWYRQQPGQSLTLIATANQGSEATYESGFVIDKFPISRPNLTFSTLTVSNMSPEDSSIYLCSVEASQVRSGYGYTFGSGTRLTVV.

This clone was observed a few times. The genes are TRBV4-1 and TRBJ2-2, with D perhaps matching TRBD2 (6 bases). The V end was cut by 5 bases, the J end by 1 base, with 14 bases between. The CDR3 is 16 residues long. Per germline, CDR1 MGHRA and CDR2 YSYEKL. The CDR3 protein is CASSSRGTVNTGELFF. Here the CDR3 DNA reads TGCGCCAGCAGCTCTCGGGGGACGGTGAACACCGGGGAGCTGTTTTTT.

The chain carries TRBV5-1 and TRBJ1-4; 9 bases line up with TRBD1. Germline loops: CDR1 SGHRS, CDR2 YFSETQ. V trimming: 3 bases; J trimming: 4 bases; junction bases outside the gene matches: 7. The CDR3 spans 16 residues. The CDR3 bases are TGCGCCAGCAGCTCTGGGACAGGGCAAAATAATGAAAAACTGTTTTTT. Translated, it gives CASSSGTGQNNEKLFF.

The chain joins TRBV7-8 to TRBJ2-2; TRBD2 agrees at 9 bases. The CDR3 is 17 amino acids. Trimming cost V 1 base and J 8 bases; bases outside gene matches: 11. Germline lookup yields CDR1 SGHVS and CDR2 FQNEAQ. The CDR3 reads CASSLVVLRGGPGELFF. CDR3 sequence (DNA): TGTGCCAGCAGCTTAGTGGTTTTGCGGGGGGGCCCTGGGGAGCTGTTTTTT.

This clone appeared a few times. The chain carries TRBV29-1 and TRBJ1-1; no reliable D call. The V end lost 4 bases, the J end lost 4 bases, and 16 bases lay between the germline ends. Germline values: CDR1 SQVTM, CDR2 ANQGSEA. The CDR3 runs 14 residues. The CDR3 nucleotides are TGCAGCGTTGGATTACCCCCGGCGGGCACTGAAGCTTTCTTT. The encoded protein is CSVGLPPAGTEAFF.

This chain uses TRBV30 with TRBJ1-1; possibly TRBD1 for D (5 bases). This CDR3 contains 13 residues. Trimming took off 5 bases at V and 1 base at J, with 11 bases between the two ends. Germline CDR1 and CDR2: GTSNPN and SVGIG (reference sequence). CDR3 sequence reads: CAWLTETNTEAFF. In DNA form, the CDR3 reads TGTGCCTGGCTGACAGAGACGAACACTGAAGCTTTCTTT.

The V gene is TRBV25-1, the J gene TRBJ2-5; D is ambiguous. From germline, CDR1 is MGHDK and CDR2 SYGVNS. The CDR3 consists of 12 residues. Trimming removed 6 bases at V and 5 bases at J, with 10 bases between. The CDR3: CASRALLETQYF. CDR3 bases: TGTGCCAGCAGGGCCCTTTTGGAGACCCAGTACTTC.

The V call is TRBV15, the J call TRBJ2-6; D remains unclear. Germline values: CDR1 LNHNV, CDR2 YYDKDF (reference sequence). V was cut by 5 bases and J by 0 bases, with 11 bases left in between. The CDR3 is 16 residues long. CDR3 in amino acids: CATSPSQSSGANVLTF. CDR3 bases: TGTGCCACCAGCCCATCACAAAGCTCTGGGGCCAACGTCCTGACTTTC.